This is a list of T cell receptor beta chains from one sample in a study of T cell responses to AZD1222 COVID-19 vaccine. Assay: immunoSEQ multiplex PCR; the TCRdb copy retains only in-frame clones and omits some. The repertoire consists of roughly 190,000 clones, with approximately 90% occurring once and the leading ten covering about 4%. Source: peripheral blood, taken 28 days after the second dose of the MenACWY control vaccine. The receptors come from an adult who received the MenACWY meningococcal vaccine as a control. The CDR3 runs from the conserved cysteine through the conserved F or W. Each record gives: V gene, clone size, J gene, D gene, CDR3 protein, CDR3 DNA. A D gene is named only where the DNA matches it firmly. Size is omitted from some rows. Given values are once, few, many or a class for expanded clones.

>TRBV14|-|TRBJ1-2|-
CASSHLRSLGYGYTF
TGTGCCAGCAGCCACTTGAGGTCACTGGGCTATGGCTACACCTTC
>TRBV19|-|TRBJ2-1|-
CASSIGNPFDEQFF
TGTGCCAGTAGTATTGGGAACCCCTTCGATGAGCAGTTCTTC
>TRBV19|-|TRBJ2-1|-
CASSIDGLTYNEQFF
TGTGCCAGTAGTATTGACGGGCTGACCTACAATGAGCAGTTCTTC
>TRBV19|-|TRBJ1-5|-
CASSIDPIGRVQPQHF
TGTGCCAGTAGTATAGACCCGATCGGTAGGGTACAGCCCCAGCATTTT
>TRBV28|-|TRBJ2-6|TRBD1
CASKMGQGITGANVLTF
TGTGCCAGCAAGATGGGACAGGGGATCACCGGGGCCAACGTCCTGACTTTC
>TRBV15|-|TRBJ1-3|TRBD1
CATSRDRGNTIYF
TGTGCCACCAGCAGGGACAGGGGGAACACCATATATTTT
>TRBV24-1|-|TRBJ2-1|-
CATSDSYSNEQFF
TGTGCCACCAGTGATTCTTACAGCAATGAGCAGTTCTTC
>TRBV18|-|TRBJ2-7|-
CASSSTWTVGRPEQYF
TGTGCCAGCTCCTCTACCTGGACAGTCGGAAGGCCCGAGCAGTACTTC
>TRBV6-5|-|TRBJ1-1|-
CASSYLQGNTEAFF
TGTGCCAGCAGTTATCTACAGGGGAACACTGAAGCTTTCTTT
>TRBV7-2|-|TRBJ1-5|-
CASSLSWDQPQHF
TGTGCCAGCAGCTTATCGTGGGATCAGCCCCAGCATTTT
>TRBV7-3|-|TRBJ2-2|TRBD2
CASSSGLPYTGELFF
TGTGCCAGCAGCTCGGGACTACCGTACACCGGGGAGCTGTTTTTT
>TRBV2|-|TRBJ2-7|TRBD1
CASSDGQGVSYEQYF
TGTGCCAGCAGTGACGGACAGGGGGTATCCTACGAGCAGTACTTC
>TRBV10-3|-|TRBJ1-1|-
CAISESRDEAFF
TGTGCCATCAGTGAGTCTCGCGATGAAGCTTTCTTT
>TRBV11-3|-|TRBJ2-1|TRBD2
CASSLGELAGREQFF
TGTGCCAGCAGCTTAGGTGAACTAGCGGGACGTGAGCAGTTCTTC
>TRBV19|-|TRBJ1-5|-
CASSMSRSLQSQPQHF
TGTGCCAGTAGTATGTCCAGGTCCCTTCAATCGCAGCCCCAGCATTTT
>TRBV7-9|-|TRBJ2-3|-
CASSLGQTADTQYF
TGTGCCAGCAGCTTAGGACAGACGGCAGATACGCAGTATTTT
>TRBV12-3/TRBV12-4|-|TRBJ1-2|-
CASSLASYGYTF
TGTGCCAGCAGCCTGGCCAGCTATGGCTACACCTTC
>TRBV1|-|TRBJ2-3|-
CTSSQSTLSARTDTQYF
TGCACCAGCAGCCAGTCGACCCTGTCTGCTCGCACAGATACGCAGTATTTT
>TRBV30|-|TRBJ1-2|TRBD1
CAWTGDRVAYGYTF
TGTGCCTGGACCGGGGACAGGGTCGCCTATGGCTACACCTTC
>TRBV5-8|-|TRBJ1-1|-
CASSRIVGHLNTEAFF
TGTGCCAGCAGCCGAATTGTGGGACACTTGAACACTGAAGCTTTCTTT
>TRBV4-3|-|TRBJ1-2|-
CASSPPRVGYGYTF
TGCGCCAGCAGCCCCCCCAGGGTGGGGTATGGCTACACCTTC
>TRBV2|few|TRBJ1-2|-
CASTEPFNYGYTF
TGTGCCAGCACGGAGCCTTTTAACTATGGCTACACCTTC
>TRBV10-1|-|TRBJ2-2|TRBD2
CASSDSPGGVTTTGELFF
TGCGCCAGCAGTGACTCCCCCGGGGGGGTTACTACCACCGGGGAGCTGTTTTTT
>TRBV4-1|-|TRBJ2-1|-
CASSGNNEQFF
TGCGCCAGCAGCGGAAACAATGAGCAGTTCTTC
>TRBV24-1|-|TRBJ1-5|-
CATSSSRRNQPQHF
TGTGCCACCAGTTCGAGTCGGAGGAATCAGCCCCAGCATTTT
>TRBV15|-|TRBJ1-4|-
CATSSSRENEKLFF
TGTGCCACCAGCAGCAGCAGGGAGAATGAAAAACTGTTTTTT
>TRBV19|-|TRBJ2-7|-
CASSISTAAYEQYF
TGTGCCAGTAGTATTTCGACAGCTGCCTACGAGCAGTACTTC
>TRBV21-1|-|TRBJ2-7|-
CASSKVPYEQYF
TGTGCCAGCAGCAAAGTGCCCTACGAGCAGTACTTC
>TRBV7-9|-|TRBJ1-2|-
CASSRANGPQDYGYTF
TGTGCCAGCAGCCGCGCAAACGGACCACAGGACTATGGCTACACCTTC
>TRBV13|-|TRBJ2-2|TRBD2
CASSLKAGWELFF
TGTGCCAGCAGCTTAAAAGCGGGGTGGGAGCTGTTTTTT
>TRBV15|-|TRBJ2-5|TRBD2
CATSLSGGHAETQYF
TGTGCCACCAGCCTCAGCGGGGGACATGCAGAGACCCAGTACTTC
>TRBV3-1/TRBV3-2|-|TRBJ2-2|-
CASSQGTGLYTGELFF
TGTGCCAGCAGCCAAGGTACTGGACTATATACCGGGGAGCTGTTTTTT
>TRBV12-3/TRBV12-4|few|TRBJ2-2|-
CASSLSEAGELFF
TGTGCCAGCAGTTTATCGGAGGCCGGGGAGCTGTTTTTT
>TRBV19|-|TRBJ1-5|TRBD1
CASVGDRADLGNQPQHF
TGTGCCAGTGTAGGGGACAGGGCCGACTTAGGCAATCAGCCCCAGCATTTT